The 24 T cell receptor beta chains reported below all come from one sample, sequenced in a study of blood T cells in healthy people across ages. Primed by a sample-barcoded 5' primer and a J-beta primer mix, a second PCR proceeded for roughly 6 to 12 cycles. TCRdb ran MiXCR on the 5' RACE reads and lists one entry per CDR3 protein. Counted here are approximately 850,000 distinct CDR3 sequences, roughly 64% occurring once; the ten biggest clones make up around 20%. Sequencing was carried out using blood. All receptors derive from a man aged 30 to 45 in good health.

J is TRBJ1-2 and V is TRBV20-1, with D perhaps matching TRBD1 (5 bases). CDR1 is DFQATT, CDR2 SNEGSKA, per germline (reference sequence). With 6 bases removed from V and 0 bases from J, the gap between germline ends came to 11 bases. The CDR3 runs to 13 residues. The CDR3 DNA reads TGCAGTGCCGGGACCCTAGCTAACTATGGCTACACCTTC. Amino acids: CSAGTLANYGYTF.

In this sample, this clonotype turned up a few times. The chain recombines TRBV9 with TRBJ1-2; the D gene is possibly TRBD1 (5 bases). The V and J ends lost 4 bases and 4 bases respectively, with 17 bases between them. Germline CDR1 is SGDLS and CDR2 is YYNGEE. CDR3 length equals 15 residues. The CDR3 DNA is TGTGCCAGCAGCCCAAGTCGGGACGACCCCTATGGCTACACCTTC. This gives the protein CASSPSRDDPYGYTF.

The table lists this clonotype with a few counts. This chain links TRBV7-2 with TRBJ2-1; 8 positions match TRBD1. Germline trimming cut 4 bases from V and 4 bases from J; bases unmatched to any gene: 6. This CDR3 region has 15 residues. Germline CDR1 is SGHTA and CDR2 is FQGNSA. CDR3 in amino acids: CASSYQDREYNEQFF. DNA of the CDR3: TGTGCCAGCAGCTACCAGGACAGGGAGTACAATGAGCAGTTCTTC.

V usage is TRBV5-4 and J usage is TRBJ2-5, with TRBD2 identical over 13 bases. The tail of the sequence fits TRBJ2-7 better, so the J call may be wrong. Per the germline V gene, CDR1 is SGHNT and CDR2 is YYREEE (reference sequence). There are 15 residues in the CDR3. CDR3 in DNA: TGTGCCAGCAGCTGGACTAGCGGGGGAGACTACGAGCAGTACTTC. It is translated as CASSWTSGGDYEQYF.

This clonotype has more than one count but fewer than ten. The V gene is TRBV12-3 or TRBV12-4, the J gene TRBJ2-7; D gene unclear. The CDR3 length is 12 residues. V gave up 1 base and J gave up 3 bases, with 4 bases separating them. CDR3 protein: CASSLVIYEQYF. The CDR3 DNA is TGTGCCAGCAGTTTAGTGATCTACGAGCAGTACTTC.

The chain combines TRBV7-2 with TRBJ2-2, with D maybe TRBD2 (7 bases). V was cut by 5 bases and J by 3 bases, with 13 bases left in between. The V gene's germline CDR1 is SGHTA and CDR2 FQGNSA. The CDR3 runs 15 residues. This CDR3 reads CASSLNGGHTGELFF. The CDR3 DNA follows: TGTGCCAGCAGCCTTAACGGGGGGCACACCGGGGAGCTGTTTTTT. Full variable domain (rest looked up from reference TRBV7-2 and TRBJ2-2): GAGVSQSPSNKVTEKGKDVELRCDPISGHTALYWYRQSLGQGLEFLIYFQGNSAPDKSGLPSDRFSAERTGGSVSTLTIQRTQQEDSAVYLCASSLNGGHTGELFFGEGSRLTVL.

The chain carries TRBV20-1 and TRBJ1-2; D is undetermined. V was cut by 5 bases and J by 8 bases, with 18 bases left in between. There are 13 residues in the CDR3. Germline V lookup: CDR1 DFQATT, CDR2 SNEGSKA (reference sequence). In nucleotides, the CDR3 is TGCAGTGCTCTCAGCTCTCCCCGAGAGGGCTACACCTTC. Its protein product is CSALSSPREGYTF.

The table lists this clonotype with many counts. The chain joins TRBV29-1 to TRBJ2-3; 9 nucleotides agree with TRBD1. Looked up from germline, CDR1 is SQVTM and CDR2 is ANQGSEA. The CDR3 runs to 12 residues. V lost 8 bases to trimming and J lost 4 bases; unmatched junction nucleotides: 4. DNA of the CDR3: TGCAGCATCAGGACAGGGGCAGATACGCAGTATTTT. Residues: CSIRTGADTQYF.

This clonotype appeared a few times. The chain combines TRBV4-2 with TRBJ2-5; 7 bases fit TRBD2. TRBJ2-7 matches the DNA end more closely, so the J call is doubtful. The CDR3 extends over 15 amino acids. Germline CDR1 LGHNA, CDR2 YNFKEQ. CDR3 DNA sequence: TGTGCCAGCAGCCCACAGGCGGGAGTACCAGCCGAGCAGTACTTC. It translates to CASSPQAGVPAEQYF.

This chain joins TRBV7-6 and TRBJ2-6; 8 positions agree with TRBD2. The CDR3 has 16 residues. Germline trimming cut 11 bases from V and 0 bases from J; bases unmatched to any gene: 9. Germline CDR1 reads SGHVS; CDR2 reads FNYEAQ. The CDR3 DNA sequence: TGTGCCTCCCTAGCGGGCCCTGGCTCTGGGGCCAACGTCCTGACTTTC. Translation gives CASLAGPGSGANVLTF.

This chain connects TRBV9 to TRBJ1-2; D unclear. Trimming left V 6 bases short and J 4 bases short, with 16 bases between. The CDR3 has 14 amino acids. Germline loops: CDR1 SGDLS, CDR2 YYNGEE. CDR3 bases: TGTGCCAGCACCCGTGGGGTAACGGGCTATGGCTACACCTTC. Translation gives CASTRGVTGYGYTF.

Comment on this clonotype: This sequence may be a read error, since a much larger clone differs from it by one base. The V and J genes are TRBV29-1 and TRBJ2-4; D is unclear. The J call is uncertain, as TRBJ2-7 better fits the DNA end. Germline CDR1 reads SQVTM; CDR2 reads ANQGSEA. This CDR3 has 13 amino acids. DNA of the CDR3: TGCAGCGCTGAAGTCTTTAAGGGCTACGAGCAGTACTTC. Residues: CSAEVFKGYEQYF.

This clonotype has only a few counts. The chain recombines TRBV7-2 with TRBJ2-3, with 7 nucleotides matching TRBD1. Germline V CDR1 and CDR2: SGHTA, FQGNSA. The CDR3 runs 14 residues. V trimming: 7 bases; J trimming: 5 bases; junction bases outside the gene matches: 9. The CDR3 is CASNRGSAGDTQYF. DNA for the CDR3: TGTGCCAGCAACAGGGGCTCCGCGGGAGATACGCAGTATTTT.

The rearrangement joins TRBV20-1 to TRBJ2-3; 15 bases fit TRBD2. J gave up 2 bases and V 6 bases, and 12 bases lay outside the gene matches. The germline CDR1 and CDR2 sequences are DFQATT and SNEGSKA (reference sequence). The CDR3 totals 18 residues. CDR3 protein: CSASGTSGGTPFTDTQYF. The CDR3 bases are TGCAGTGCAAGTGGGACTAGCGGGGGGACCCCTTTCACAGATACGCAGTATTTT.

Note on this clonotype: Given a much more abundant clone one base away, this may be a read error. The chain employs TRBV4-2 and TRBJ2-5; D remains ambiguous. CDR1 is LGHNA and CDR2 is YNFKEQ in the germline V gene. The CDR3 covers 14 residues. Trimming took off 4 bases at V and 5 bases at J, with 14 bases between the two ends. In DNA, the CDR3 is TGTGCCAGCAGCCGGTTTGGCGTGGAGGAGACCCAGTACTTC. Amino acids: CASSRFGVEETQYF.

The chain has TRBV27 and TRBJ2-3; no reliable D call. CDR3 size: 13 residues. The ends were cut back, 0 bases at V and 6 bases at J, with 7 bases in the middle. From germline, CDR1 is MNHEY and CDR2 SMNVEV (reference sequence). CDR3 sequence reads: CASSLSSVDTQYF. The CDR3 DNA reads TGTGCCAGCAGTTTATCGTCGGTCGATACGCAGTATTTT.

The rearrangement joins TRBV12-3 or TRBV12-4 to TRBJ2-7; 8 bases align to TRBD1. The junction had 7 bases not matched to a gene; V was cut back by 3 bases and J by 6 bases. This CDR3 has 14 residues. The DNA for the CDR3 is TGTGCCAGCAGTTTGGGGCAGGGGGCTCGCGAGCAGTACTTC. Translation gives CASSLGQGAREQYF.

The V and J genes are TRBV6-1 and TRBJ2-5, with D uncertain. There are 14 residues in the CDR3. Germline assignment: CDR1 MNHNS and CDR2 SASEGT. Trimming stripped 4 bases from V and 2 bases from J, with 11 bases between. The CDR3 region has the DNA TGTGCCAGCAGTGCTTCGCTGACGCAAGAGACCCAGTACTTC. It yields the protein CASSASLTQETQYF.

This clonotype was seen only once. V and J are TRBV20-1 and TRBJ1-6; D remains unclear. Germline-derived CDR1 and CDR2 are DFQATT and SNEGSKA (reference sequence). V was cut by 7 bases and J by 5 bases, with 12 bases left in between. This CDR3 is 13 amino acids long. CDR3 in DNA: TGCAGTGGGACCGACACCAATAATTCACCCCTCCACTTT. This translates into CSGTDTNNSPLHF.

The V and J genes are TRBV6-5 and TRBJ2-5, with a possible D match to TRBD1 (5 bases). With the DNA end fitting TRBJ2-7 better, the J assignment may be wrong. In germline, CDR1 is MNHEY, CDR2 SVGAGI. This CDR3 has 14 amino acids. The CDR3 loop is CASSYTRVGYEQYF. The CDR3 DNA follows: TGTGCCAGCAGTTACACCAGGGTAGGCTACGAGCAGTACTTC.

V usage is TRBV6-5 and J usage is TRBJ2-7; 13 bases are a match to TRBD2. J gave up 0 bases and V 2 bases, and 7 bases lay outside the gene matches. The CDR3 is made up of 18 amino acids. Germline V gene lookup returns CDR1 MNHEY and CDR2 SVGAGI. The CDR3 here is CASSYSGLAGVPSYEQYF. The DNA for the CDR3 is TGTGCCAGCAGTTACAGTGGACTAGCGGGAGTGCCCTCCTACGAGCAGTACTTC.

The CDR3 bases are TGTGCCAGCAGCCCCTCGGGACTAGCCTACGAGCAGTACTTC. This sequence encodes CASSPSGLAYEQYF. This chain joins TRBV7-9 and TRBJ2-7; 8 bases line up with TRBD2. The V segment lost 5 bases and the J segment 2 bases; nucleotides outside the gene matches: 5. The CDR3 loop spans 14 amino acids. Germline values: CDR1 SEHNR, CDR2 FQNEAQ (reference sequence).

This chain connects TRBV24-1 to TRBJ2-1; 8 nucleotides agree with TRBD1. Germline-derived CDR1 and CDR2 are KGHDR and SFDVKD. Unmatched junction bases numbered 12, after V lost 5 bases and J lost 7 bases. CDR3 length: 16 residues. CDR3 nucleotide sequence: TGTGCCACCAGTGGTCCACAGCAGGGGGCATTGAATGAGCAGTTCTTC. It codes for CATSGPQQGALNEQFF.

V is TRBV28 and J is TRBJ2-5; TRBD1 agrees at 8 bases. After removal of 4 bases from V and 5 bases from J, the junction contained 6 bases not matched to a gene. The germline V gene encodes CDR1 MDHEN and CDR2 SYDVKM. The CDR3 consists of 14 residues. The CDR3 here is CASSSRTGTETQYF. Written as DNA, the CDR3 is TGTGCCAGCAGTTCACGGACAGGGACGGAGACCCAGTACTTC.